This TCR beta chain was sequenced during a study of OX40 agonist ivuxolimab in advanced cancers. Study as a whole: Males comprised approximately 81% of the group, whose mean age was 60 years (range about 20 to 79). Study-wide points: Averaging showed that CD8+ T cells had more expanded clones than CD4+ did.

The assay was immunoSEQ multiplex PCR, and TCRdb's table has in-frame clones only and misses some. The sample comprises about 20,000 clones, roughly 85% of which are singletons, and 20% to 25% rests with the top ten. A note on this clone: Its target is unknown.

Autoimmune disease history or systemic immunosuppression led to patients being barred. Blood was sampled at baseline, cycle 4 day 1, and cycle 7 day 1. Looked up from germline, CDR1 is SGHVS and CDR2 is FQNEAQ. The CDR3 runs to 13 residues. Trimming took off 2 bases at V and 4 bases at J, with 8 bases between the two ends. The input for sequencing was CD4+ or CD8+ T cells sorted from blood, taken in a trial of the OX40 agonist ivuxolimab. The chain has TRBV7-8 and TRBJ1-1; D perhaps matches TRBD1 (5 bases). This sequence was found in an adult with an advanced solid tumor such as melanoma, head and neck, liver or kidney cancer. CDR3 DNA: TGTGCCAGCAGCTTATCAGGGACCACTGAAGCTTTCTTT. It yields the protein CASSLSGTTEAFF.